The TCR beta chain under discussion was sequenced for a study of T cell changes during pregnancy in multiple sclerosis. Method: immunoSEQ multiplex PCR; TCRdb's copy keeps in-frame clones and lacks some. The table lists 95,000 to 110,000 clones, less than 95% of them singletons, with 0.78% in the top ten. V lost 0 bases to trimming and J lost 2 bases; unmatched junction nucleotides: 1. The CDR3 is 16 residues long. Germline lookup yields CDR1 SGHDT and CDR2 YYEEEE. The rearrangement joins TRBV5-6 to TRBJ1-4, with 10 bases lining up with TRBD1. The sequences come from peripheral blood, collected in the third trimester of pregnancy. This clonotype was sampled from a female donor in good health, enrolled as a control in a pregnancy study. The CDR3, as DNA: TGTGCCAGCAGCTTGGGACAGGGGGCGACTAATGAAAAACTGTTTTTT. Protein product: CASSLGQGATNEKLFF.